The 2 T cell receptor beta chains in this list originate from one sample, sequenced in a study of cytomegalovirus exposure and HLA in healthy donors. PCR used 60 Vbeta primers and 13 Jbeta primers. The data were produced by immunoSEQ multiplex PCR, yet TCRdb's version contains in-frame clones alone and is incomplete. This table has fewer than 150,000 clones, 74% appearing once. The sample comprised PBMCs. The receptor source for this set is a woman aged 50 to 65 in good health and CMV-seropositive.

The chain uses TRBV4-3 and TRBJ2-3; tentative D call: TRBD2 (6 bases). CDR1 is LGHNA and CDR2 is YSLEER in the germline V gene. Trimming removed 0 bases at V and 6 bases at J, with 16 bases between. The CDR3 consists of 16 residues. The CDR3 loop is CASSQDSVAADDTQYF. The CDR3 region has the DNA TGCGCCAGCAGCCAAGATTCGGTAGCGGCCGACGATACGCAGTATTTT.

This chain links TRBV11-3 with TRBJ1-1; D gene uncertain. CDR3 length equals 12 residues. In germline, CDR1 is SGHNT, CDR2 YENEEA. V lost 1 base and J 5 bases, leaving 5 bases between the germline ends. The CDR3 is CASSLAGTEAFF. In DNA form, the CDR3 reads TGTGCCAGCAGCTTAGCGGGGACTGAAGCTTTCTTT.